The 25 T cell receptor beta chains in this list originate from one sample, sequenced in a study of blood T cells in healthy people across ages. The second PCR ran roughly 7 to 12 cycles with a sample-barcoded 5' primer and J-beta primers. Using its own MiXCR run on the 5' RACE reads, TCRdb lists one record per CDR3 protein. The repertoire has around 1,000,000 distinct CDR3 sequences, 35% to 40% of them found once; the top ten carry about an eighth. What was sequenced was blood. These receptors came from a man aged 18 to 30 in good health.

The chain recombines TRBV4-1 with TRBJ2-7; 7 bases align to TRBD1. The J call may not be correct, given that the DNA end is closer to TRBJ2-5. CDR3 length: 18 amino acids. The germline CDR1 and CDR2 sequences are MGHRA and YSYEKL. Here the CDR3 DNA reads TGCGCCAGCAGCCAAAATAATCCCGGGACAGTCCTTGGAGAGACCCAGTACTTC. Protein: CASSQNNPGTVLGETQYF.

Regarding this clonotype: A junction end diverges from the germline sequence, so it may reflect a read error. V gene TRBV4-3 combines with J gene TRBJ1-4; TRBD1 aligns across 9 bases. CDR3 length: 15 residues. From germline, CDR1 is LGHNA and CDR2 YSLEER. The CDR3 nucleotides are TGCGCCAGCAGGCAAGGACAGGGGCTATTTGAAAAACTGTTTTTT. Translating gives CASRQGQGLFEKLFF.

This chain connects TRBV4-2 to TRBJ2-7; 7 bases line up with TRBD2. Germline V gene sequence: CDR1 LGHNA, CDR2 YNFKEQ. This CDR3 spans 14 amino acids. The V gene end was trimmed by 1 base and the J gene end by 2 bases; junction bases not matched to a gene: 2. CDR3 coding DNA: TGTGCCAGCAGCCAAGCGGGGGGAGCCTACGAGCAGTACTTC. Its protein product is CASSQAGGAYEQYF.

The chain couples TRBV6-2 or TRBV6-3 to TRBJ1-2, with D possibly being TRBD1 (5 bases). CDR1 and CDR2 from the germline V gene are MNHEY and SVGEGT. The CDR3 has 12 residues. Trimming removed 7 bases from V and 7 bases from J, with 13 bases in between. CDR3 in amino acids: CASTQGSRGYTF. The DNA of the CDR3 is TGTGCCAGCACCCAGGGATCTCGTGGCTACACCTTC.

About this clonotype itself: A read error may be the cause here, since a much bigger clone is one base away. V and J are TRBV9 and TRBJ2-1; D is uncertain. The germline gives CDR1 SGDLS, CDR2 YYNGEE. The V and J ends lost 0 bases and 13 bases respectively, with 14 bases between them. The length of the CDR3 is 13 residues. CDR3 region: CASSVDGLETQFF. CDR3 nucleotide sequence: TGTGCCAGCAGCGTAGACGGATTAGAGACCCAGTTCTTC. Variable domain in full (rest from reference TRBV9 and TRBJ2-1): DSGVTQTPKHLITATGQRVTLRCSPRSGDLSVYWYQQSLDQGLQFLIQYYNGEERAKGNILERFSAQQFPDLHSELNLSSLELGDSALYFCASSVDGLETQFFGPGTRLTVL.

The chain couples TRBV15 to TRBJ2-5, with 7 bases identical to TRBD2. Germline V gene data show CDR1 as LNHNV and CDR2 as YYDKDF (reference sequence). This CDR3 region has 15 residues. With V trimmed by 3 bases and J by 1 base, 5 bases remained unmatched. The CDR3 is CATSSGTNPQETQYF. As DNA, the CDR3 is TGTGCCACCAGCAGTGGGACTAATCCCCAAGAGACCCAGTACTTC. Full variable domain (missing parts from reference TRBV15 and TRBJ2-5): DAMVIQNPRYQVTQFGKPVTLSCSQTLNHNVMYWYQQKSSQAPKLLFHYYDKDFNNEADTPDNFQSRRPNTSFCFLDIRSPGLGDTAMYLCATSSGTNPQETQYFGPGTRLLVL.

The V and J genes are TRBV2 and TRBJ2-4, with D perhaps matching TRBD1 or TRBD2 (6 bases each). The germline V and J ends were trimmed by 11 bases and 3 bases, with 11 bases remaining between them. CDR3 length: 12 amino acids. The germline CDR1 and CDR2 sequences are SNHLY and FYNNEI. The CDR3 is CAGGPSKNIQYF. The CDR3 DNA reads as TGTGCCGGGGGGCCGAGCAAAAACATTCAGTACTTC.

This chain connects TRBV14 to TRBJ1-1, with no clear D. The CDR3 covers 16 residues. Trimming took off 3 bases at V and 7 bases at J, with 21 bases between the two ends. Germline V lookup: CDR1 SGHDN, CDR2 FVKESK. The CDR3 coding sequence is TGTGCCAGCAGCCAGTTCCCCCTCGCCTTCAAAGGTGAAGCTTTCTTT. It codes for CASSQFPLAFKGEAFF.

The rearrangement links TRBV5-1 to TRBJ2-2; no clear D gene. Trimming left V 1 base short and J 0 bases short, with 13 bases between. The CDR3 has 17 residues. Per germline, CDR1 SGHRS and CDR2 YFSETQ. The CDR3 DNA is TGCGCCAGCAGCTTGCCTTCGGGCAACCCGAACACCGGGGAGCTGTTTTTT. Translating gives CASSLPSGNPNTGELFF.

This clonotype was seen only a few times. The rearrangement links TRBV6-2 or TRBV6-3 to TRBJ2-2; unclear D gene. V lost 5 bases and J lost 6, with 10 bases in between. The CDR3 loop spans 13 amino acids. Germline V gene data show CDR1 as MNHEY and CDR2 as SVGEGT. Here the CDR3 DNA reads TGTGCCAGCAGTCCTCAAACCGCCGGGGAGCTGTTTTTT. Amino acid sequence: CASSPQTAGELFF.

This clonotype showed up just a few times. The CDR3 DNA is TGTGCCAGCAGCTTAGTATGGGGTTCGGAGAATTCACCCCTCCACTTT. Residues: CASSLVWGSENSPLHF. The chain is built from TRBV7-9 and TRBJ1-6, with D uncertain. Germline CDR1 SEHNR, CDR2 FQNEAQ (reference sequence). There are 16 residues in the CDR3. Trimming shortened V by 1 base and J by 7 bases, and 14 bases separated the two germline ends.

The chain employs TRBV6-1 and TRBJ1-5, with D perhaps matching TRBD1 (5 bases). The V end lost 5 bases, the J end lost 2 bases, and 10 bases lay between the germline ends. CDR1 is MNHNS and CDR2 is SASEGT in the germline V gene. This CDR3 has 14 amino acids. CDR3 loop: CASSIGAGNQPQHF. In nucleotides, the CDR3 is TGTGCCAGCAGTATTGGGGCGGGCAATCAGCCCCAGCATTTT.

CDR3 loop: CAIGQGLNDEQYF. The CDR3 coding sequence is TGTGCCATCGGACAGGGTTTAAACGATGAGCAGTACTTC. The chain links TRBV27 to TRBJ2-5, with 8 nucleotides matching TRBD1. V shed 10 bases, J shed 11 bases, and the junction held 15 bases outside the gene matches. This CDR3 region has 13 residues. Looked up from germline, CDR1 is MNHEY and CDR2 is SMNVEV (reference sequence).

The V and J genes are TRBV7-2 and TRBJ2-5; D gene ambiguous. The J call is in doubt because the DNA end fits TRBJ2-7 better. This CDR3 is 15 amino acids long. Germline V gene lookup returns CDR1 SGHTA and CDR2 FQGNSA. The CDR3 reads CASSLSGSGVGEQYF. The CDR3 DNA reads TGTGCCAGCAGCTTATCTGGGTCTGGGGTGGGCGAGCAGTACTTC.

The chain joins TRBV3-1 to TRBJ1-2, with 7 bases lining up with TRBD1. Per germline, CDR1 LGHDT and CDR2 YNNKEL (reference sequence). With V trimmed by 4 bases and J by 2 bases, 7 bases remained unmatched. This CDR3 is 15 amino acids long. The CDR3 region has the DNA TGTGCCAGCAGCCCTTCTGACAGGGTGAACTATGGCTACACCTTC. The encoded protein is CASSPSDRVNYGYTF.

This clonotype was seen a handful of times. CDR3 coding DNA: TGTGCCAGCAGTTCTGCTTTTACTAGCACAGATACGCAGTATTTT. Translation: CASSSAFTSTDTQYF. V and J are TRBV5-6 and TRBJ2-3, with unresolved D. This CDR3 is built from 15 residues. Germline loops: CDR1 SGHDT, CDR2 YYEEEE. V gave up 5 bases and J gave up 0 bases, with 13 bases separating them.

The chain uses TRBV7-9 and TRBJ2-1; weak D call: TRBD1 (6 bases). This CDR3 is built from 12 residues. Trimming cost V 6 bases and J 9 bases, with 12 bases left between them. The germline V gene encodes CDR1 SEHNR and CDR2 FQNEAQ (reference sequence). The CDR3 protein is CASSFEQGEQFF. For the CDR3, the DNA is TGTGCCAGCAGTTTCGAACAGGGTGAGCAGTTCTTC. Together with reference TRBV7-9 and TRBJ2-1, the CDR3 gives the full variable domain: DTGVSQNPRHKITKRGQNVTFRCDPISEHNRLYWYRQTLGQGPEFLTYFQNEAQLEKSRLLSDRFSAERPKGSFSTLEIQRTEQGDSAMYLCASSFEQGEQFFGPGTRLTVL.

The chain carries TRBV4-2 and TRBJ2-3; D gene ambiguous. From germline, CDR1 is LGHNA and CDR2 YNFKEQ. This CDR3 comprises 13 residues. V lost 6 bases and J 6 bases, leaving 13 bases between the germline ends. The CDR3 bases are TGTGCCAGCAGTTCCGAAAGGGTCGATACGCAGTATTTT. The encoded protein is CASSSERVDTQYF.

This clonotype has only a few counts. The V and J genes are TRBV5-1 and TRBJ2-1, with D perhaps matching TRBD2 (6 bases). The CDR3 consists of 15 residues. The germline CDR1 and CDR2 sequences are SGHRS and YFSETQ. The V and J ends lost 5 bases and 0 bases respectively, with 12 bases between them. The CDR3 DNA reads TGCGCCAGCAGATGGGGGGTCACCTCCTACAATGAGCAGTTCTTC. This sequence encodes CASRWGVTSYNEQFF.

The chain recombines TRBV12-3 or TRBV12-4 with TRBJ2-1, with 11 bases matching TRBD2. Trimming at V came to 8 bases and at J to 10 bases, leaving 13 bases not matched to a gene. The CDR3 is 15 amino acids. The CDR3 sequence is CASLLHSGGAREQFF. In nucleotides, the CDR3 is TGTGCCAGCCTACTACATAGCGGGGGGGCCCGAGAGCAGTTCTTC.

The rearrangement uses TRBV4-2 and TRBJ1-1; possibly TRBD1 for D (5 bases). Germline V lookup: CDR1 LGHNA, CDR2 YNFKEQ. The ends were cut back, 0 bases at V and 4 bases at J, with 12 bases in the middle. This CDR3 region has 15 residues. The chain's CDR3 is CASSQDLGGSTEAFF. CDR3 sequence (DNA): TGTGCCAGCAGCCAAGATTTGGGGGGGAGCACTGAAGCTTTCTTT.

The rearrangement joins TRBV7-9 to TRBJ2-3; 9 bases match TRBD1. This CDR3 region has 15 residues. Looked up from germline, CDR1 is SEHNR and CDR2 is FQNEAQ (reference sequence). Germline trimming cut 5 bases from V and 3 bases from J; bases unmatched to any gene: 6. The CDR3 region has the DNA TGTGCCAGCAGCGTCCTTGGACAGGGGACAGATACGCAGTATTTT. Translated: CASSVLGQGTDTQYF.

The gene calls are TRBV6-2 or TRBV6-3 and TRBJ2-3; D gene ambiguous. Germline V lookup: CDR1 MNHEY, CDR2 SVGEGT. This CDR3 contains 17 residues. The ends were cut back, 5 bases at V and 1 base at J, with 19 bases in the middle. CDR3: CASSQFGRPRGTDTQYF. The CDR3 DNA is TGTGCCAGCAGTCAATTTGGACGTCCACGAGGCACAGATACGCAGTATTTT.

Note on this clonotype: One junction end disagrees with the germline gene, perhaps due to a read error. V is TRBV29-1 and J is TRBJ2-2, with 8 bases aligning to TRBD2. CDR1 SQVTM and CDR2 ANQGSEA come from the germline V gene. The CDR3 covers 15 residues. The CDR3 bases are TGCAGCGTTGTGGCGGGGGGCGGGAACACCGGGAAGCTGTTTTTT. Protein sequence: CSVVAGGGNTGKLFF.

Details on this clonotype: The junction differs from germline at one of its ends, possibly a read error. The rearrangement links TRBV4-3 to TRBJ2-1; 8 bases fit TRBD2. The CDR3 runs to 16 residues. The germline CDR1 and CDR2 sequences are LGHNA and YSLEER. CDR3 sequence: CASSQSSGDFYNEQFF. The CDR3 DNA follows: TGCGCCAGCAGCCAAAGTAGCGGGGATTTTTACAATGAGCAATTCTTC.